Reported below is one T cell receptor beta chain. A few counts support this clonotype. No cognate antigen has been identified for it. Base qualities are not at hand, and no much larger clone is one base apart. CDR1 and CDR2 are drawn from the germline V gene (reference sequence): MNHEY, SMNVEV. V loses 5 bases at its end and J loses 1 base; junction bases beyond the gene matches: 6. Counted from cysteine to phenylalanine, this CDR3 has 16 amino acids. Only the CDR3 DNA stays, 48 bases, in frame from base 1. This sample was taken from a study of blood T cells in healthy people across ages (dated by TCRdb to the mid-2010s). Regarding the study in general: In model experiments, template switching captured roughly one uniquely barcoded TCR beta cDNA molecule for every two T cells. The study measured age-related changes in TCR beta repertoire diversity using deep sequencing normalized with unique cDNA molecular identifiers. Four age groups were formed from the donors: young (average 16 years), middle-aged (around 41), aged (roughly 59) and long-lived (approximately 78). Donors of different ages were randomly distributed across sequencing lanes to avoid experimental bias. Using the same blood draw, the study looked at two additional independent replicas of 1 million unique cDNA reads for two donors, one aged 18 to 30 and the other aged 80 or older. Overall study results and their limits: Compared with the aged group, more naive CD4+ T cells, fewer expanded clones and increased TCR diversity were shown by the long-lived group, suggesting age selection. Conclusive comparison of naive and antigen-experienced compartments was prevented by the profiling of bulk unsorted PBMCs. Estimates of total diversity based on one million sequenced T cells were considered lower bounds and underestimates. Because the CMV infection status of the donors was unknown, age-related changes in expanded clonotypes may potentially have been confounded. There was a strong correlation between observed TCR beta diversity and the percentage of naive T cells measured by flow cytometry. Observed TCR beta diversity per million T cells fell roughly linearly with age, and a significant reduction was already apparent by age roughly 40.

The library was obtained by 5' RACE. The listed sequencing device is Illumina HiSeq 2500. A second PCR of roughly 7 to 11 cycles was performed with a sample-barcoded 5' primer and a J-beta primer mix. A template-switch 5' adaptor carrying 12 random nucleotides introduced a unique molecular identifier onto each TCR beta cDNA molecule. At least 2.5 million CDR3-containing paired-end reads were obtained from each sample. First-strand cDNA was synthesized from all RNA with the Mint cDNA synthesis kit, primed by a TRBC-specific oligonucleotide. All cDNA was treated with uracil-DNA glycosylase and then went through a first 18-cycle PCR with the universal primers M1SS and BC2_uni_R. Per the original workflow: Normalization of each sample was performed by random selection of 1 million high-quality reads, each carrying a distinct molecular identifier. Instead of being binned into consensus sequences, reads that shared molecular identifiers were thrown out. MiTCR, set to a Q25 quality threshold and the strictest error-elimination algorithm, was used for CDR3 identification, clonotype clustering and error correction. A nonparametric unseen species model with Euler transformation was used to estimate a lower bound on total TCR beta diversity. TCRdb reworked the public reads: Q25 trimming with fastp, MiXCR clone assembly, productive beta chains retained. Every CDR3 protein is listed once, alongside the most common genes and DNA of its rows. The V and J calls shown here were made by TCRdb, not taken from the authors' results. This sample gives about 1 million distinct CDR3 sequences in total; under 45% of them show up just once. The leading ten clones occupy approximately 17% of the sample.

Systemically healthy Caucasian individuals from Russia, approximately 39 in total and aged about 6 to 100 years, were included as donors. Each donor gave 8 to 10 milliliters of peripheral blood, drawn into EDTA-treated Vacutainer tubes. Ficoll-Paque density-gradient centrifugation was used to isolate PBMCs, with at least 6 million per sample. Trizol reagent was used to extract total RNA from PBMCs, with at least 5 micrograms per sample. For every donor, flow cytometry on a PBMC aliquot measured the percentage of naive CD45RAhigh/CD27high T cells. The sequenced sample consisted of blood. Rearrangement joined TRBV27 to TRBJ2-3, and 10 junction bases match TRBD1. This clonotype originated in a woman aged 55-69 years in good health. The CDR3 loop reads CASSPPGQGRTDTQYF. Here is the DNA: TGTGCCAGCAGTCCCCCGGGACAGGGGCGCACAGATACGCAGTATTTT.